The 27 T cell receptor beta chains in this list originate from one sample, sequenced in a study of cytomegalovirus exposure and HLA in healthy donors. PCR amplification relied on 60 Vbeta primers (plus 13 Jbeta primers). The repertoire was sequenced with immunoSEQ multiplex PCR; TCRdb's copy has only in-frame clones and lacks some. Here the sample spans 100,000 or so clones, over 65% being singletons. Sequenced input: PBMCs. Every receptor here comes from a female donor in good health and CMV-seronegative.

This clone has only a few counts. V and J are TRBV5-6 and TRBJ2-6; maybe TRBD1 (6 bases). Germline CDR1 SGHDT, CDR2 YYEEEE. Between the trimmed V and J ends, which lost 4 bases and 13 bases, there was a span of 15 bases. This CDR3 region has 13 residues. This CDR3 reads CASSEGVSGVLTF. CDR3 nucleotides: TGTGCCAGCAGCGAGGGGGTTTCTGGGGTCCTGACTTTC.

The chain links TRBV4-1 to TRBJ2-1; weak D call: TRBD1 (6 bases). Per germline, CDR1 MGHRA and CDR2 YSYEKL. The CDR3 runs to 17 residues. With 0 bases removed from V and 1 base from J, the gap between germline ends came to 13 bases. CDR3 region: CASSQDDGGASYNEQFF. CDR3 DNA: TGCGCCAGCAGCCAAGATGATGGGGGCGCTTCCTACAATGAGCAGTTCTTC.

The gene calls are TRBV6-5 and TRBJ1-5, with a tentative D call TRBD1 (5 bases). The CDR3 has 13 amino acids. Germline loops: CDR1 MNHEY, CDR2 SVGAGI. V was trimmed by 5 bases and J by 1 base, leaving 6 bases between them. In DNA, the CDR3 is TGTGCCAGCAGTGACAGAAGCAATCAGCCCCAGCATTTT. It specifies CASSDRSNQPQHF.

This chain uses TRBV5-1 with TRBJ2-7; the match to TRBD2 covers 8 bases. Per the germline V gene, CDR1 is SGHRS and CDR2 is YFSETQ. Trimming at V came to 0 bases and at J to 7 bases, leaving 9 bases not matched to a gene. The CDR3 sequence is 15 residues long. In nucleotides, the CDR3 is TGCGCCAGCAGCTTGGAATCGTCGGCTAGCGGGGAGCAGTACTTC. Its translation is CASSLESSASGEQYF.

Concerning this clone itself: Sequence at one end of the junction differs from germline and may be a read error. The chain is built from TRBV7-7 and TRBJ2-5; the match to TRBD1 covers 7 bases. Germline CDR1 and CDR2: SSHAT and FNYEAQ (reference sequence). The CDR3 sequence is 16 residues long. The CDR3 DNA follows: TGTGCTAGCAGCCCTGACCGAGTACAGGGGAGAGAGACCCAGTACTTC. It codes for CASSPDRVQGRETQYF.

The V and J genes are TRBV30 and TRBJ1-6; a possible D gene is TRBD1 (6 bases). Germline CDR1 and CDR2: GTSNPN and SVGIG (reference sequence). The CDR3 is made up of 15 amino acids. The germline V and J ends were trimmed by 2 bases and 2 bases, with 10 bases remaining between them. CDR3 residues: CAWSLQGTYNSPLHF. DNA of the CDR3: TGTGCCTGGAGTTTACAGGGCACCTATAATTCACCCCTCCACTTT.

Only a few counts were recorded for this clone. The rearrangement joins TRBV4-1 to TRBJ1-1, with D hard to call. Trimming removed 3 bases from V and 1 base from J, with 12 bases in between. Per the germline V gene, CDR1 is MGHRA and CDR2 is YSYEKL. The CDR3 is made up of 15 amino acids. This CDR3 reads CASSHPKTGNTEAFF. CDR3 nucleotide sequence: TGCGCCAGCAGCCACCCAAAGACTGGGAACACTGAAGCTTTCTTT.

The J gene is TRBJ1-4, the V gene TRBV11-2, with D possibly matching TRBD1 (6 bases). This CDR3 has 16 residues. The V gene lost 5 bases and the J gene lost 0 bases, with 13 bases spanning the gap. Looked up from germline, CDR1 is SGHAT and CDR2 is FQNNGV. The CDR3 is CASSPGQQATNEKLFF. Here the CDR3 DNA reads TGTGCCAGCAGCCCCGGACAGCAAGCAACTAATGAAAAACTGTTTTTT.

The gene calls are TRBV5-1 and TRBJ2-3; 9 positions agree with TRBD2. Germline CDR1 SGHRS, CDR2 YFSETQ. V lost 4 bases, J lost 0 bases, and 9 bases stayed unmatched. CDR3 length equals 17 residues. DNA of the CDR3: TGCGCCAGCAGCGCCGGGACTAGCAGCGGGAGCACAGATACGCAGTATTTT. It translates to CASSAGTSSGSTDTQYF.

In the case of this clone: This sequence is one base from a far larger clone and is likely a read error. Other DNA sequences in this specimen translate into the identical CDR3. V and J are TRBV4-1 and TRBJ2-7; D unclear. The V gene's germline CDR1 is MGHRA and CDR2 YSYEKL. Between the trimmed V and J ends, which lost 0 bases and 2 bases, there was a span of 11 bases. This CDR3 comprises 15 residues. The DNA of the CDR3 is TGCGCCAGCAGCCAAGATGTAGAGAGAACCTACGAGCAGTACTTC. It yields the protein CASSQDVERTYEQYF.

This chain links TRBV15 with TRBJ1-6; TRBD1 aligns across 9 bases. This CDR3 is built from 14 residues. In germline, CDR1 is LNHNV, CDR2 YYDKDF (reference sequence). Germline trimming cut 4 bases from V and 7 bases from J; bases unmatched to any gene: 2. The CDR3 nucleotides are TGTGCCACCAGCACCGGGACAGGGAATTCACCCCTCCACTTT. Translation gives CATSTGTGNSPLHF.

V usage is TRBV7-2 and J usage is TRBJ2-3, with D hard to call. V was cut by 5 bases and J by 3 bases, with 15 bases left in between. Per germline, CDR1 SGHTA and CDR2 FQGNSA. The CDR3 is 15 residues long. This CDR3 is CASSPGSDRTDTQYF. The CDR3 coding sequence is TGTGCCAGCAGCCCCGGGTCTGATAGGACAGATACGCAGTATTTT.

V is TRBV11-2 and J is TRBJ2-7; TRBD2 agrees at 10 bases. Germline-derived CDR1 and CDR2 are SGHAT and FQNNGV. V gave up 1 base and J gave up 1 base; unmatched junction bases: 4. The CDR3 covers 16 residues. DNA of the CDR3: TGTGCCAGCAGCTTAGCCACTAGCGGGGAATCCTACGAGCAGTACTTC. This sequence encodes CASSLATSGESYEQYF.

The chain carries TRBV6-1 and TRBJ2-3; 12 nucleotides agree with TRBD2. Germline loops: CDR1 MNHNS, CDR2 SASEGT. V was pared by 3 bases and J by 4 bases, with 2 bases of the junction left unmatched. The CDR3 extends over 15 amino acids. For the CDR3, the DNA is TGTGCCAGCAGTGACTCTAGCGGGGGGGCAGATACGCAGTATTTT. As protein: CASSDSSGGADTQYF.

This chain joins TRBV5-4 and TRBJ2-1; D perhaps matches TRBD1 (6 bases). Germline V lookup: CDR1 SGHNT, CDR2 YYREEE (reference sequence). Trimming removed 9 bases from V and 4 bases from J, with 14 bases in between. The CDR3 consists of 13 residues. The CDR3 coding sequence is TGTGCCATAGCTACAGGGCGGTACAATGAGCAGTTCTTC. Protein sequence: CAIATGRYNEQFF.

On this clone itself: The junction shows a germline mismatch at one end, possibly a read error. The chain uses TRBV7-7 and TRBJ2-1; 10 nucleotides align to TRBD2. The CDR3 totals 18 residues. CDR1 is SSHAT, CDR2 FNYEAQ, per germline (reference sequence). CDR3 DNA sequence: TGTGCTAGCAGCTTAGGGCTAGCGGGGGCTCGAACCTACAATGAGCAGTTCTTC. Amino acids: CASSLGLAGARTYNEQFF. Full variable domain (missing parts from reference TRBV7-7 and TRBJ2-1): GAGVSQSPRYKVTKRGQDVTLRCDPISSHATLYWYQQALGQGPEFLTYFNYEAQPDKSGLPSDRFSAERPEGSISTLTIQRTEQRDSAMYRCASSLGLAGARTYNEQFFGPGTRLTVL.

The chain joins TRBV29-1 to TRBJ2-5; 9 bases line up with TRBD1. The J call may not be correct, given that the DNA end is closer to TRBJ2-7. Germline V gene data show CDR1 as SQVTM and CDR2 as ANQGSEA. The CDR3 extends over 15 amino acids. CDR3 region: CSVASGTGTSYEQYF. CDR3 DNA sequence: TGCAGCGTTGCTTCCGGGACAGGGACCTCCTACGAGCAGTACTTC.

The J gene is TRBJ2-1, the V gene TRBV9; 7 bases match TRBD1. The CDR3 covers 15 residues. Trimming at V came to 2 bases and at J to 6 bases, leaving 8 bases not matched to a gene. The germline V gene has CDR1 SGDLS and CDR2 YYNGEE. CDR3 sequence: CASSVGDRVFNEQFF. The DNA of the CDR3 is TGTGCCAGCAGCGTGGGAGACAGGGTCTTCAATGAGCAGTTCTTC.

The V and J genes are TRBV11-1 and TRBJ2-1; perhaps TRBD2 as D (5 bases). V shed 5 bases and J shed 7 bases, with 9 bases lying between them. This CDR3 has 12 residues. CDR1 and CDR2 (germline): SGHAT, FQDESV (reference sequence). CDR3 nucleotides: TGTGCCAGCAGCCCGCGACTAAATGAGCAGTTCTTC. Translating it yields CASSPRLNEQFF.

The chain recombines TRBV11-2 with TRBJ2-2, with TRBD1 as a possible D gene (6 bases). V was pared by 5 bases and J by 5 bases, with 18 bases between. The CDR3 length is 16 residues. Germline CDR1 and CDR2: SGHAT and FQNNGV. The CDR3, as DNA: TGTGCCAGCAGCCATCTCAGGGGCAGGTCAACCGGGGAGCTGTTTTTT. Amino acid sequence: CASSHLRGRSTGELFF. Full variable domain (remainder filled in from reference TRBV11-2 and TRBJ2-2): EAGVAQSPRYKIIEKRQSVAFWCNPISGHATLYWYQQILGQGPKLLIQFQNNGVVDDSQLPKDRFSAERLKGVDSTLKIQPAKLEDSAVYLCASSHLRGRSTGELFFGEGSRLTVL.

This chain links TRBV2 with TRBJ2-7; 7 nucleotides align to TRBD1. Germline V gene data show CDR1 as SNHLY and CDR2 as FYNNEI. V shed 5 bases and J 7 bases; nucleotides not matched to a gene: 5. This CDR3 is built from 12 residues. The CDR3 bases are TGTGCCAGCAGTACAGGGGCGCAGGAGCAGTACTTC. Its protein is CASSTGAQEQYF.

The gene calls are TRBV10-3 and TRBJ1-6; 9 nucleotides line up with TRBD1. This CDR3 is 15 amino acids long. V gave up 1 base and J gave up 7 bases; unmatched junction bases: 2. From germline, CDR1 is ENHRY and CDR2 SYGVKD. CDR3: CAISEFDRGNSPLHF. CDR3 DNA sequence: TGTGCCATCAGTGAGTTCGACAGGGGGAATTCACCCCTCCACTTT.

The J gene is TRBJ1-2, the V gene TRBV19; D is perhaps TRBD1 (5 bases). Germline CDR1 LNHDA, CDR2 SQIVND (reference sequence). The CDR3 has 13 residues. Trimming cost V 3 bases and J 8 bases, with 13 bases left between them. Here the CDR3 reads CASSMWPGQGYTF. For the CDR3, the DNA is TGTGCCAGTAGTATGTGGCCAGGGCAAGGCTACACCTTC.

The V gene is TRBV10-3, the J gene TRBJ1-1; no firm D call. Germline V lookup: CDR1 ENHRY, CDR2 SYGVKD. The CDR3 is 12 residues long. The V end lost 3 bases, the J end lost 6 bases, and 8 bases lay between the germline ends. The CDR3 loop is CAISDGLPEAFF. The CDR3 DNA reads TGTGCCATCAGTGACGGTCTTCCTGAAGCTTTCTTT.

The J gene is TRBJ2-2, the V gene TRBV30, with D unclear. CDR1 and CDR2 from the germline V gene are GTSNPN and SVGIG (reference sequence). V was clipped by 0 bases and J by 5 bases, with 7 bases between them. The CDR3 is 13 amino acids. CDR3 region: CAWSVLGTGELFF. The CDR3 nucleotides are TGTGCCTGGAGTGTACTCGGTACCGGGGAGCTGTTTTTT. The variable domain in full, completed from reference TRBV30 and TRBJ2-2, reads SQTIHQWPATLVQPVGSPLSLECTVEGTSNPNLYWYRQAAGRGLQLLFYSVGIGQISSEVPQNLSASRPQDRQFILSSKKLLLSDSGFYLCAWSVLGTGELFFGEGSRLTVL.

This clone was seen only a few times. The V and J genes are TRBV10-3 and TRBJ2-1, with 10 positions matching TRBD2. The germline V gene has CDR1 ENHRY and CDR2 SYGVKD. J lost 8 bases, V lost 9 bases, and 10 bases had no gene match. CDR3 length: 14 amino acids. In DNA form, the CDR3 reads TGTGCCATGGGAAGTAGCGGGGGGCGGGATGAGCAGTTCTTC. Residues: CAMGSSGGRDEQFF.

The chain employs TRBV2 and TRBJ2-3, with D tentatively TRBD1 (5 bases). This CDR3 contains 15 residues. Germline CDR1 SNHLY, CDR2 FYNNEI. V lost 4 bases to trimming and J lost 1 base, with 12 bases between them. This CDR3 is CASSGPGLGTDTQYF. The CDR3 DNA sequence: TGTGCCAGCAGTGGTCCAGGGCTCGGCACAGATACGCAGTATTTT.